This is a list of T cell receptor beta chains from one sample in a study of T cell clusters in autoimmune cytopenias. From its re-call of the multiplex PCR reads, TCRdb lists each CDR3 protein once, without DNA. Here the sample table reports 3,500 or so distinct CDR3 sequences. The sample also formed part of further work on T cell repertoires in aging, cancer and after chemotherapy.

The sequencing input was peripheral blood. These receptors were taken from a human donor in good health. The CDR3 runs from the conserved cysteine through the conserved F or W. The size entry is marked missing in some rows and otherwise reads once, few, many or a size class.

j_call,v_call,clone_size,cdr3_aa
TRBJ2-5,TRBV20-1,-,CSASPTDRVTPKTQYF
TRBJ2-1,TRBV28,-,CASSSIGTGRSAATREQFF
TRBJ1-6,TRBV28,-,CASSLRRRGSPLHF
TRBJ2-7,TRBV4-2,medium-sized,CASSPGQGVYEQYF
TRBJ2-5,TRBV6-1,medium-sized,CASSELAGGQETQYF
TRBJ2-7,TRBV20-1,medium-sized,CSASLGTGLHEQYF
TRBJ2-1,TRBV19,medium-sized,CASSIMGVGSYNEQFF
TRBJ2-5,TRBV15,medium-sized,CATSRVQGGGTQYF
TRBJ2-7,TRBV18,medium-sized,CASSPPTDYEQYF
TRBJ2-3,TRBV6-2/TRBV6-3,medium-sized,CASSLTSGSTDTQYF
TRBJ1-1,TRBV6-4,medium-sized,CASSDSDNTEAFF
TRBJ2-3,TRBV5-1,-,CASSLTPGSPTNTDTQYF
TRBJ2-3,TRBV6-4,medium-sized,CASSGQGTDTQYF
TRBJ1-1,TRBV27,medium-sized,CASSSYRAMHEAFF
TRBJ2-1,TRBV29-1,medium-sized,CSVLDRGGNEQFF
TRBJ1-1,TRBV7-9,medium-sized,CAHRGGPERGNTEAFF
TRBJ2-2,TRBV12-3/TRBV12-4,medium-sized,CASSMTGKRAGELFF
TRBJ2-7,TRBV11-3,medium-sized,CASKGTSGSYEQYF
TRBJ2-3,TRBV11-3,-,CASSPRGRETSQYF
TRBJ2-3,TRBV30,medium-sized,CAWSVLGDVDTQYF
TRBJ1-4,TRBV25-1,-,CASSAPDRREKLFF
TRBJ2-7,TRBV12-3/TRBV12-4,-,CASSLVGSTYEQYF
TRBJ2-2,TRBV4-2,-,CASSQDLRATGELFF